These T cell receptor beta chains were read from a single sample in a study of T cells expressing NK-cell markers. Using the 5' RACE reads, TCRdb records one entry per CDR3 protein without DNA. The table lists about 390,000 distinct CDR3 sequences. Sequenced input: blood T cells: a sorted CD56 or NKG2C T cell subset, CD4+ or CD8+ T cells, or bulk PBMC T cells (not recorded which). These receptors all stem from a woman between 45 and 60 years old in good health. The CDR3 runs from the conserved cysteine through the conserved F or W. The order of the fields is CDR3 protein, J gene, V gene.

CDR3aa: CASSLSHGGAYGYTF; j_gene: TRBJ1-2; v_gene: TRBV5-5
CDR3aa: CSARGLTSVSSYNEQFF; j_gene: TRBJ2-1; v_gene: TRBV20-1
CDR3aa: CASGLIGSPSEQYF; j_gene: TRBJ2-7; v_gene: TRBV12-3/TRBV12-4
CDR3aa: CATSELSGGRGETQYF; j_gene: TRBJ2-5; v_gene: TRBV24-1
CDR3aa: CASSYRGDGQPQHF; j_gene: TRBJ1-5; v_gene: TRBV3-1
CDR3aa: CSAGDSGGANVLTF; j_gene: TRBJ2-6; v_gene: TRBV29-1
CDR3aa: CASSFLPSGEGNEQFF; j_gene: TRBJ2-1; v_gene: TRBV6-5
CDR3aa: CASSPTLAGDEQYF; j_gene: TRBJ2-7; v_gene: TRBV5-1
CDR3aa: CAITGDGDNEQFF; j_gene: TRBJ2-1; v_gene: TRBV10-3
CDR3aa: CATSDLQGRDRPRGYTF; j_gene: TRBJ1-2; v_gene: TRBV24-1
CDR3aa: CATMEPGIQETQYF; j_gene: TRBJ2-5; v_gene: TRBV15
CDR3aa: CASVGGWAQYF; j_gene: TRBJ2-5; v_gene: TRBV7-8
CDR3aa: CASSHRRAYMNTDAFF; j_gene: TRBJ1-1; v_gene: TRBV6-9
CDR3aa: CSPSWDRAPRVAKNIQYF; j_gene: TRBJ2-4; v_gene: TRBV29-1
CDR3aa: CASSARGANTEAFF; j_gene: TRBJ1-1; v_gene: TRBV9
CDR3aa: CAISESTFGVGYTF; j_gene: TRBJ1-2; v_gene: TRBV10-3
CDR3aa: CASSTQTGVASGANVLTF; j_gene: TRBJ2-6; v_gene: TRBV5-1
CDR3aa: CATSRGGDRREGANVLTF; j_gene: TRBJ2-6; v_gene: TRBV15
CDR3aa: CSVGAGLNEQFF; j_gene: TRBJ2-1; v_gene: TRBV29-1
CDR3aa: CASTRKAANYGYTF; j_gene: TRBJ1-2; v_gene: TRBV7-9
CDR3aa: CASSPGREAKNIQYF; j_gene: TRBJ2-4; v_gene: TRBV27
CDR3aa: CASILEFSNTEAFF; j_gene: TRBJ1-1; v_gene: TRBV2
CDR3aa: CASSYSVPGGPNEQYF; j_gene: TRBJ2-7; v_gene: TRBV6-5
CDR3aa: CSARAPGTHGYTF; j_gene: TRBJ1-2; v_gene: TRBV20-1
CDR3aa: CASSSTDRVQDGYTF; j_gene: TRBJ1-2; v_gene: TRBV7-9
CDR3aa: CSAIAGGSQETQYF; j_gene: TRBJ2-5; v_gene: TRBV20-1
CDR3aa: CASSLASGQPQHF; j_gene: TRBJ1-5; v_gene: TRBV12-3/TRBV12-4
CDR3aa: CSARVGGTGELFF; j_gene: TRBJ2-2; v_gene: TRBV29-1
CDR3aa: CASSPLAGMSGANVLTF; j_gene: TRBJ2-6; v_gene: TRBV18
CDR3aa: CASSYPGVEAFF; j_gene: TRBJ1-1; v_gene: TRBV6-6
CDR3aa: CASSLGLGNGEAFF; j_gene: TRBJ1-1; v_gene: TRBV11-1
CDR3aa: CASSLPGLNSYNEQFF; j_gene: TRBJ2-1; v_gene: TRBV6-6
CDR3aa: CASSSGLAGSLDEQYF; j_gene: TRBJ2-7; v_gene: TRBV7-9
CDR3aa: CASGGDNGYNEQFF; j_gene: TRBJ2-1; v_gene: TRBV5-1
CDR3aa: CASSQEEQKPYTDTQYF; j_gene: TRBJ2-3; v_gene: TRBV4-1
CDR3aa: CASFDGFRRTEQFF; j_gene: TRBJ2-1; v_gene: TRBV5-1
CDR3aa: CATSRDRDRSYNEQFF; j_gene: TRBJ2-1; v_gene: TRBV15
CDR3aa: CASSWGGQTNYGYTF; j_gene: TRBJ1-2; v_gene: TRBV7-2
CDR3aa: CASSQDLFGLAGGYEQYF; j_gene: TRBJ2-7; v_gene: TRBV4-1
CDR3aa: CASSEDGLVYNEQFF; j_gene: TRBJ2-1; v_gene: TRBV6-1
CDR3aa: CASSQASMGAGAKNIQYF; j_gene: TRBJ2-4; v_gene: TRBV4-1
CDR3aa: CASRTGQENYGYTF; j_gene: TRBJ1-2; v_gene: TRBV6-1
CDR3aa: CASIGTENTGELFF; j_gene: TRBJ2-2; v_gene: TRBV5-6
CDR3aa: CASSPPYGGGGTDTQYF; j_gene: TRBJ2-3; v_gene: TRBV6-2/TRBV6-3
CDR3aa: CAWSGSSVAPQHF; j_gene: TRBJ1-5; v_gene: TRBV30
CDR3aa: CASSLAGTSNTGELFF; j_gene: TRBJ2-2; v_gene: TRBV5-1
CDR3aa: CASSSHDWYSSTDTQYF; j_gene: TRBJ2-3; v_gene: TRBV11-2
CDR3aa: CSVEIRSYNEQFF; j_gene: TRBJ2-1; v_gene: TRBV29-1